The 7 T cell receptor beta chains listed next were all sequenced from one sample in a study of cytomegalovirus exposure and HLA in healthy donors. PCR used 60 Vbeta primers and 13 Jbeta primers. Produced via immunoSEQ multiplex PCR; TCRdb's table is partial and in-frame only. Seen here are roughly 200,000 clones, approximately 77% observed once, and the top ten hold more than 3%. Sequencing was performed on PBMCs. These receptor sequences come from a middle-aged man in good health and CMV-seropositive.

This chain's CDR3 is CASSPQGASSYEQYF. Written as DNA, the CDR3 is TGTGCCAGCAGCCCGCAGGGGGCATCGTCCTACGAGCAGTACTTC. The J gene is TRBJ2-7, the V gene TRBV7-9; 8 bases are shared with TRBD1. Trimming cost V 5 bases and J 1 base; bases outside gene matches: 7. The CDR3 runs 15 residues. Germline assignment: CDR1 SEHNR and CDR2 FQNEAQ (reference sequence). The entire variable domain, with the rest obtained from reference TRBV7-9 and TRBJ2-7, is as follows: DTGVSQNPRHKITKRGQNVTFRCDPISEHNRLYWYRQTLGQGPEFLTYFQNEAQLEKSRLLSDRFSAERPKGSFSTLEIQRTEQGDSAMYLCASSPQGASSYEQYFGPGTRLTVT.

The V and J genes are TRBV5-1 and TRBJ2-3, with TRBD2 as a possible D gene (6 bases). This CDR3 has 15 amino acids. Germline CDR1 and CDR2: SGHRS and YFSETQ. V was shortened by 6 bases and J by 0 bases, with 14 bases between the two germline ends. CDR3 protein: CASTVGRGSTDTQYF. CDR3 bases: TGCGCCAGCACGGTAGGACGGGGGAGCACAGATACGCAGTATTTT.

This clone was counted once. V gene TRBV9 combines with J gene TRBJ2-7; 9 bases are a match to TRBD1. V was clipped by 3 bases and J by 6 bases; unmatched bases: 7. CDR3 length equals 14 residues. CDR1 SGDLS and CDR2 YYNGEE come from the germline V gene. As DNA, the CDR3 is TGTGCCAGCAGCGCCCTGGACAGGGGTGGCGAGCAGTACTTC. Translated, it gives CASSALDRGGEQYF.

The V and J genes are TRBV7-2 and TRBJ2-6, with 7 bases matching TRBD2. The CDR3 runs to 15 residues. Trimming removed 3 bases from V and 2 bases from J; junction bases left unmatched: 1. The germline V gene encodes CDR1 SGHTA and CDR2 FQGNSA. The DNA of the CDR3 is TGTGCCAGCAGCTTGGGAGGGACTGGGGCCAACGTCCTGACTTTC. Translating gives CASSLGGTGANVLTF.

This clone was detected only a few times. The chain is built from TRBV7-9 and TRBJ2-7, with TRBD1 matching 10 bases. This CDR3 has 17 residues. The germline CDR1 and CDR2 sequences are SEHNR and FQNEAQ (reference sequence). Trimming cost V 1 base and J 4 bases; bases outside gene matches: 10. The CDR3 DNA reads as TGTGCCAGCAGCTTAGTCTCCGGGACAGGGGTACCTTACGAGCAGTACTTC. Protein: CASSLVSGTGVPYEQYF.

This sequence joins TRBV7-9 and TRBJ2-5, with TRBD2 matching over 14 bases. The CDR3 spans 15 residues. Germline CDR1 is SEHNR and CDR2 is FQNEAQ (reference sequence). The V segment lost 5 bases and the J segment 3 bases; nucleotides outside the gene matches: 2. The CDR3 DNA reads TGTGCCAGCAGCCCGACTAGCGGGAGGGAAGAGACCCAGTACTTC. Protein: CASSPTSGREETQYF.

DNA for the CDR3: TGCGCCAGCAGCCCTTATTACCAGGGGCGCCCATCGGATACGCAGTATTTT. It yields the protein CASSPYYQGRPSDTQYF. The V and J genes are TRBV5-1 and TRBJ2-3, with D possibly TRBD1 on 6 matching bases. In germline, CDR1 is SGHRS, CDR2 YFSETQ. The CDR3 sequence is 17 residues long. Trimming shortened V by 4 bases and J by 6 bases, and 24 bases separated the two germline ends.